This passage covers 4 T cell receptor beta chains from one sample sequenced in a study of cytomegalovirus exposure and HLA in healthy donors. The PCR was carried out with 60 Vbeta primers and 13 Jbeta primers. Method: immunoSEQ multiplex PCR; TCRdb's copy keeps in-frame clones and lacks some. Of fewer than 150,000 clones in the sample, more than 80% were seen once. Sequences were obtained from PBMCs. These receptors all stem from a woman aged 25 to 45 in good health and CMV-seropositive.

This chain uses TRBV28 with TRBJ1-2; 8 bases agree with TRBD1. The CDR3 spans 15 residues. Germline assignment: CDR1 MDHEN and CDR2 SYDVKM. Trimming cost V 5 bases and J 8 bases; bases outside gene matches: 13. The CDR3 sequence: CASSPRTGWAGGYTF. The DNA for the CDR3 is TGTGCCAGCAGTCCTCGGACAGGGTGGGCGGGCGGCTACACCTTC.

The genes are TRBV6-1 and TRBJ1-1; possibly TRBD1 for D (6 bases). V was trimmed by 7 bases and J by 5 bases, leaving 20 bases between them. This CDR3 contains 15 residues. CDR1 MNHNS and CDR2 SASEGT come from the germline V gene. CDR3 protein: CASKGRGGVWTEAFF. Written as DNA, the CDR3 is TGTGCCAGCAAAGGAAGGGGGGGGGTGTGGACTGAAGCTTTCTTT.

V usage is TRBV5-1 and J usage is TRBJ2-7; TRBD2 aligns across 7 bases. V lost 3 bases, J lost 0 bases, and 6 bases stayed unmatched. Germline V lookup: CDR1 SGHRS, CDR2 YFSETQ. This CDR3 contains 15 residues. The CDR3 loop reads CASSSLWGGSYEQYF. In DNA, the CDR3 is TGCGCCAGCAGCTCCTTATGGGGGGGCTCCTACGAGCAGTACTTC.

The V call is TRBV2, the J call TRBJ1-2; unclear D gene. V was clipped by 2 bases and J by 2 bases, with 3 bases between them. Germline loops: CDR1 SNHLY, CDR2 FYNNEI. This CDR3 spans 12 amino acids. This CDR3 is CASSELNYGYTF. The CDR3 DNA sequence: TGTGCCAGCAGTGAATTAAACTATGGCTACACCTTC.